This T cell receptor beta chain was identified in a study of blood T cell repertoires in COVID-19. Germline-derived CDR1 and CDR2 are SGDLS and YYNGEE. The CDR3 runs 14 residues. The germline V and J ends were trimmed by 0 bases and 5 bases, with 9 bases remaining between them. Original methodology: Estimated nucleated cell counts came from reference gene primer amplification. The repertoire was sequenced with immunoSEQ multiplex PCR; TCRdb's copy has only in-frame clones and lacks some. V and J calls and clone size are as listed in that table; D and trimming were resolved from the DNA. The sample has 110,000 or so clones; 81% are singletons.

The sequence was collected from a middle-aged man with acute or convalescent COVID-19. The genes are TRBV9 and TRBJ2-1, with D perhaps TRBD1 (5 bases). Material for sequencing was peripheral blood. The CDR3 protein is CASSVEGKNNEQFF. In DNA form, the CDR3 reads TGTGCCAGCAGCGTAGAGGGGAAGAACAATGAGCAGTTCTTC. Together with reference TRBV9 and TRBJ2-1, the CDR3 gives the full variable domain: DSGVTQTPKHLITATGQRVTLRCSPRSGDLSVYWYQQSLDQGLQFLIQYYNGEERAKGNILERFSAQQFPDLHSELNLSSLELGDSALYFCASSVEGKNNEQFFGPGTRLTVL.